This record looks at one TCR beta chain sequence and its context. What it binds is not known. The data stem from a study of T cell responses to AZD1222 COVID-19 vaccine. Findings of the study overall: Spike-specific TCR breadth and depth were elevated following two AZD1222 doses.

V was clipped by 0 bases and J by 4 bases, with 7 bases between them. The CDR3 runs 14 residues. Germline CDR1 MNHNS, CDR2 SASEGT. Here immunoSEQ multiplex PCR was the method, and the copy in TCRdb shows in-frame clones only, minus some. Here the sample spans about 120,000 clones, roughly 87% being singletons. This TCR came from an adult who received the AZD1222 COVID-19 vaccine. The chain carries TRBV6-1 and TRBJ1-5; D remains unclear. Source: peripheral blood, taken 28 days after the second AZD1222 dose. The CDR3 loop reads CASSEASENQPQHF. CDR3 in DNA: TGTGCCAGCAGTGAAGCATCGGAGAATCAGCCCCAGCATTTT.